Below are 25 T cell receptor beta chains sequenced from a single sample in a study of cytomegalovirus exposure and HLA in healthy donors (dated by TCRdb to 2016 to 2017). Library construction relied on the immunoSEQ multiplex PCR assay. The multiplex PCR relied on a mix of 60 forward primers for TCR Vbeta segments and 13 reverse primers for TCR Jbeta segments. This immuneACCESS table, as held by TCRdb, lists in-frame sequences with V and J called but not all clones. Of the missing ones, under half trace to an unresolved V gene in checked studies; the others have no known cause. This sample has fewer than 250,000 clones in its table, and roughly three quarters of those were observed once. The ten top clones hold around 1.6% of the sample. Sample: PBMCs. The receptors here all came from a woman between 50 and 59 years old in good health and CMV-seronegative.

The J gene is TRBJ1-3, the V gene TRBV5-6, with D perhaps matching TRBD1 (6 bases). Trimming shortened V by 2 bases and J by 0 bases, and 12 bases separated the two germline ends. CDR1 is SGHDT and CDR2 is YYEEEE in the germline V gene. CDR3 length: 16 amino acids. CDR3 nucleotide sequence: TGTGCCAGCAGCTTTTCCCAGACAGGCTCTGGAAACACCATATATTTT. Translating gives CASSFSQTGSGNTIYF.

The rearrangement uses TRBV6-6 and TRBJ1-5; 7 bases map to TRBD1. The CDR3 runs 15 residues. The germline V gene encodes CDR1 MNHNY and CDR2 SVGAGI (reference sequence). V shed 2 bases and J 4 bases; nucleotides not matched to a gene: 5. CDR3 DNA sequence: TGTGCCAGCAGTTACCAGGACAGGCCTAATCAGCCCCAGCATTTT. Amino acids: CASSYQDRPNQPQHF.

The count of this clone is one. The genes are TRBV14 and TRBJ1-1; 8 nucleotides align to TRBD1. With 4 bases clipped from V and 8 bases from J, the junction kept 9 bases outside the gene matches. The germline V gene encodes CDR1 SGHDN and CDR2 FVKESK. This CDR3 has 14 residues. The DNA for the CDR3 is TGTGCCAGCAGCCCTCTGGACAGGGCACGGGAAGCTTTCTTT. It codes for CASSPLDRAREAFF.

This clone was counted a single time. The J gene is TRBJ1-5, the V gene TRBV6-1, with 8 bases fitting TRBD1. V shed 6 bases, J shed 11 bases, and the junction held 9 bases outside the gene matches. The CDR3 is 13 residues long. Germline CDR1 is MNHNS and CDR2 is SASEGT. DNA for the CDR3: TGTGCCAGCAGGGGGACAGGTGGTAGGGCCCAGCATTTT. Translated, it gives CASRGTGGRAQHF.

V gene TRBV15 combines with J gene TRBJ1-1; no definite D call. The germline V and J ends were trimmed by 5 bases and 1 base, with 8 bases remaining between them. The CDR3 is 13 residues long. Germline CDR1 reads LNHNV; CDR2 reads YYDKDF (reference sequence). CDR3 nucleotide sequence: TGTGCCACCAGCGCTACCTCGAACACTGAAGCTTTCTTT. Translation gives CATSATSNTEAFF. Using reference TRBV15 and TRBJ1-1 for the parts outside the CDR3, the full variable domain is DAMVIQNPRYQVTQFGKPVTLSCSQTLNHNVMYWYQQKSSQAPKLLFHYYDKDFNNEADTPDNFQSRRPNTSFCFLDIRSPGLGDTAMYLCATSATSNTEAFFGQGTRLTVV.

The gene calls are TRBV7-2 and TRBJ1-1; D gene unclear. This CDR3 has 14 amino acids. Germline lookup yields CDR1 SGHTA and CDR2 FQGNSA. Trimming stripped 3 bases from V and 1 base from J, with 9 bases between. CDR3 loop: CASSFWAQNTEAFF. As DNA, the CDR3 is TGTGCCAGCAGCTTCTGGGCCCAGAACACTGAAGCTTTCTTT.

The rearrangement links TRBV28 to TRBJ1-2; D gene ambiguous. The CDR3 consists of 11 residues. The germline V gene encodes CDR1 MDHEN and CDR2 SYDVKM. Trimming removed 7 bases from V and 8 bases from J, with 11 bases in between. Here the CDR3 reads CASTQNLGYTF. The CDR3 DNA sequence: TGTGCCAGCACCCAAAACTTAGGCTACACCTTC.

This chain connects TRBV5-1 to TRBJ2-5; TRBD1 matches 7 bases. Germline values: CDR1 SGHRS, CDR2 YFSETQ. The V and J ends lost 3 bases and 4 bases, in that order; junction bases with no gene match: 15. This CDR3 comprises 17 residues. The DNA for the CDR3 is TGCGCCAGCAGCTCAGGTCGGGGACAGCCTTCGGGAGAGACCCAGTACTTC. This translates into CASSSGRGQPSGETQYF.

The J gene is TRBJ2-1, the V gene TRBV4-1, with 12 bases matching TRBD1. The CDR3 length is 17 residues. Trimming removed 5 bases from V and 3 bases from J; junction bases left unmatched: 8. Germline loops: CDR1 MGHRA, CDR2 YSYEKL. For the CDR3, the DNA is TGCGCCAGCAGCTTGGCGGGGACAGGGGGCCTCTACAATGAGCAGTTCTTC. Translating it yields CASSLAGTGGLYNEQFF.

The V and J genes are TRBV28 and TRBJ2-7; possibly TRBD2 for D (5 bases). V lost 6 bases and J lost 1, with 16 bases in between. This CDR3 contains 15 residues. Germline-derived CDR1 and CDR2 are MDHEN and SYDVKM. In DNA form, the CDR3 reads TGTGCCAGCAGCTCTCTTCGGACTTCTTCCTACGAGCAGTACTTC. Its translation: CASSSLRTSSYEQYF.

This clone was detected only once. This chain joins TRBV28 and TRBJ2-6; D possibly corresponds to TRBD1 (6 bases). Trimming took 9 bases from V and 0 from J, leaving 18 bases between them. Germline values: CDR1 MDHEN, CDR2 SYDVKM. This CDR3 is built from 17 residues. The CDR3 reads CASRGGGGLSGANVLTF. The CDR3 DNA sequence: TGTGCCAGTAGGGGTGGGGGCGGGCTCTCTGGGGCCAACGTCCTGACTTTC.

As concerns this clone: One junction end does not reproduce the germline sequence, and a read error may be involved. The chain is built from TRBV7-7 and TRBJ2-1; 13 bases align to TRBD2. This CDR3 comprises 17 residues. CDR1 and CDR2 from the germline V gene are SSHAT and FNYEAQ (reference sequence). The DNA for the CDR3 is TGTGCTAGCAGCTCACAACCCCTCGGGACTAGCGGGATTGAGCAGTTCTTC. Its protein is CASSSQPLGTSGIEQFF.

This sequence joins TRBV7-8 and TRBJ1-1; 7 bases line up with TRBD1. The V segment lost 1 base and the J segment 1 base; nucleotides outside the gene matches: 0. Germline CDR1 reads SGHVS; CDR2 reads FQNEAQ. The CDR3 sequence is 14 residues long. The CDR3 region is CASSLGQGNTEAFF. In nucleotides, the CDR3 is TGTGCCAGCAGCTTAGGACAGGGGAACACTGAAGCTTTCTTT.

This clone has only one observation. This chain connects TRBV5-1 to TRBJ2-1; tentative D call: TRBD2 (5 bases). The V and J ends lost 1 base and 9 bases respectively, with 17 bases between them. Germline V gives CDR1 SGHRS, CDR2 YFSETQ. There are 15 residues in the CDR3. CDR3: CASSLYGGSRGEQFF. The CDR3 nucleotides are TGCGCCAGCAGCTTGTACGGCGGGTCCAGAGGTGAGCAGTTCTTC. Full variable domain (outside the CDR3, taken from reference TRBV5-1 and TRBJ2-1): KAGVTQTPRYLIKTRGQQVTLSCSPISGHRSVSWYQQTPGQGLQFLFEYFSETQRNKGNFPGRFSGRQFSNSRSEMNVSTLELGDSALYLCASSLYGGSRGEQFFGPGTRLTVL.

This chain links TRBV7-9 with TRBJ1-5; a possible D gene is TRBD1 (6 bases). Germline values: CDR1 SEHNR, CDR2 FQNEAQ (reference sequence). The CDR3 spans 14 residues. V was trimmed by 1 base and J by 11 bases, leaving 15 bases between them. The CDR3 protein is CASSLGQGNQAQHF. The CDR3 region has the DNA TGTGCCAGCAGCTTAGGTCAGGGGAATCAAGCCCAGCATTTT.

J is TRBJ2-2 and V is TRBV10-3; TRBD2 agrees at 16 bases. The CDR3 loop spans 16 amino acids. Trimming removed 6 bases from V and 8 bases from J; junction bases left unmatched: 6. CDR1 is ENHRY and CDR2 is SYGVKD in the germline V gene. CDR3 sequence: CAIRGTSGRGTGELFF. CDR3 nucleotide sequence: TGTGCCATCAGAGGGACTAGCGGGAGGGGGACTGGGGAGCTGTTTTTT.

V is TRBV28 and J is TRBJ1-4; D may be TRBD1 (5 bases). The germline gives CDR1 MDHEN, CDR2 SYDVKM. V lost 5 bases and J 5 bases, leaving 15 bases between the germline ends. The CDR3 has 15 residues. The CDR3 reads CASSGGWGGNEKLFF. The CDR3 DNA reads TGTGCCAGCAGTGGGGGTTGGGGGGGGAATGAAAAACTGTTTTTT.

The chain combines TRBV5-1 with TRBJ2-3; perhaps TRBD2 as D (7 bases). With 1 base removed from V and 1 base from J, the gap between germline ends came to 22 bases. The CDR3 extends over 19 amino acids. Germline V CDR1 and CDR2: SGHRS, YFSETQ. The CDR3 spells CASSLSPPGGSTGTDTQYF. The DNA for the CDR3 is TGCGCCAGCAGCTTGTCCCCCCCGGGGGGCTCGACAGGCACAGATACGCAGTATTTT.

This sequence joins TRBV14 and TRBJ2-2, with D maybe TRBD2 (6 bases). Germline V gene lookup returns CDR1 SGHDN and CDR2 FVKESK. The CDR3 contains 15 residues. Deletions cut 4 bases from V and 5 bases from J, with 14 bases between. The CDR3 spells CASSRDFLGTGELFF. DNA for the CDR3: TGTGCCAGCAGCCGGGACTTCCTGGGGACCGGGGAGCTGTTTTTT.

This chain connects TRBV5-1 to TRBJ2-7, with no clear D. The CDR3 is made up of 13 amino acids. V was shortened by 4 bases and J by 1 base, with 9 bases between the two germline ends. Germline V gives CDR1 SGHRS, CDR2 YFSETQ. CDR3 amino acids: CASSPIGSYEQYF. The CDR3 coding sequence is TGCGCCAGCAGCCCGATCGGGTCCTACGAGCAGTACTTC.

This CDR3 reads CASSAVGKLFF. The CDR3, as DNA: TGTGCCAGCAGTGCAGTTGGAAAACTGTTTTTT. The V gene is TRBV6-5, the J gene TRBJ1-4; D remains unclear. Trimming removed 5 bases at V and 10 bases at J, with 8 bases between. The CDR3 runs to 11 residues. Per germline, CDR1 MNHEY and CDR2 SVGAGI.

Here the CDR3 reads CASSLWSERGRGGIQYF. CDR3 sequence (DNA): TGTGCCAGCAGTTTATGGTCGGAGCGGGGGCGGGGGGGCATTCAGTACTTC. V usage is TRBV28 and J usage is TRBJ2-4; 9 positions agree with TRBD2. CDR1 and CDR2 (germline): MDHEN, SYDVKM. V shed 0 bases, J shed 9 bases, and the junction held 12 bases outside the gene matches. The CDR3 is 17 residues long.

This sequence joins TRBV28 and TRBJ1-2, with 7 bases aligning to TRBD1. The CDR3 is 14 amino acids. CDR1 and CDR2 from the germline V gene are MDHEN and SYDVKM. Trimming cost V 4 bases and J 7 bases; bases outside gene matches: 9. As DNA, the CDR3 is TGTGCCAGCAGTTGGTCGGACAGGAGGTCTGGCTACACCTTC. It is translated as CASSWSDRRSGYTF.

The V gene is TRBV6-1, the J gene TRBJ2-7; D is uncertain. V lost 2 bases and J lost 6, with 14 bases in between. The germline gives CDR1 MNHNS, CDR2 SASEGT. This CDR3 comprises 14 residues. CDR3 bases: TGTGCCAGCAGTGAACAGGCTCAGATTCCCGAGCAGTACTTC. Protein product: CASSEQAQIPEQYF.

This sequence joins TRBV2 and TRBJ1-3, with 8 nucleotides matching TRBD1. Germline lookup yields CDR1 SNHLY and CDR2 FYNNEI. V lost 6 bases to trimming and J lost 3 bases; unmatched junction nucleotides: 4. This CDR3 contains 14 residues. Here the CDR3 reads CASRKTGDGNTIYF. Here the CDR3 DNA reads TGTGCCAGCAGAAAGACAGGGGATGGAAACACCATATATTTT.